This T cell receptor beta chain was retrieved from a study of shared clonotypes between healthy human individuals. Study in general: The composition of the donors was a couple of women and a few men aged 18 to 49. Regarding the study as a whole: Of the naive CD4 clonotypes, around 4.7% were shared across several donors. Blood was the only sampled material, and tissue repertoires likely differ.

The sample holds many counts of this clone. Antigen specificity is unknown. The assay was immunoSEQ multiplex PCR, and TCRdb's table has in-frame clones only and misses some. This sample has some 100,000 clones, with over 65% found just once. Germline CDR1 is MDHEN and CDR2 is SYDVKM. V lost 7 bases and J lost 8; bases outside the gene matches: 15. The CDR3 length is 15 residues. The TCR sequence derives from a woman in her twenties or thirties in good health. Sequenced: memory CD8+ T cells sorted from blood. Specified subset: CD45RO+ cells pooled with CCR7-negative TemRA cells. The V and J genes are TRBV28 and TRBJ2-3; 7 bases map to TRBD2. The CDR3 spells CASTPLAGEASTQYF. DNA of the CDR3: TGTGCCAGCACCCCCCTCGCGGGGGAGGCGAGTACGCAGTATTTT. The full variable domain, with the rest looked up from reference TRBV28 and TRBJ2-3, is DVKVTQSSRYLVKRTGEKVFLECVQDMDHENMFWYRQDPGLGLRLIYFSYDVKMKEKGDIPEGYSVSREKKERFSLILESASTNQTSMYLCASTPLAGEASTQYFGPGTRLTVL.